Given below is one T cell receptor (beta chain) in context. Its antigen is not identified. The CDR3 loop spans 16 amino acids. Germline V gene sequence: CDR1 MGHRA, CDR2 YSYEKL. V shed 3 bases and J shed 4 bases, with 17 bases lying between them. The data derive from a study of cytotoxic CD8 clonotypes in ibrutinib-treated CLL. For the study at large: Partial responses numbered roughly 25 and complete responses 2; after a median about 68 months, around 14 stayed remitted and roughly twelve progressed. Response samples followed a median about 12 months of treatment, range 6 to 36. Study observations and caveats: Higher circulating CD8+ T-cell counts strongly accompanied higher baseline clonality, above age-matched healthy donors.

The method was immunoSEQ multiplex PCR; TCRdb's version includes in-frame clones alone and lacks a portion of them. The sample has around 97,000 clones, approximately 82% seen once; the top ten hold about 30%. Sequencing was performed on PBMCs, taken after 12 months of ibrutinib treatment. The origin of this receptor is a human donor with chronic lymphocytic leukemia. The chain carries TRBV4-1 and TRBJ2-3; D may correspond to TRBD1 or TRBD2 (5 bases each). The CDR3 region is CASSQGVASSADTQYF. In DNA, the CDR3 is TGCGCCAGCAGCCAGGGGGTGGCTAGTAGTGCAGATACGCAGTATTTT.